This T cell receptor (beta chain) was captured by sequencing in a study of Tregs in tolerant kidney transplant recipients. The method was immunoSEQ multiplex PCR; TCRdb's version includes in-frame clones alone and lacks a portion of them. The repertoire has 84,000 or so clones, approximately 94% of them found once; the top ten carry approximately 1.5%. In its sample, this clone was seen a few times. The antigen is not known. Related graft donors supplied nonmyeloablative bone marrow transplants, and mixed chimerism was transient. Unstimulated regulatory T cells (CD4+CD25+CD127-), CD4+CD25- non-regulatory cells, CD4 and CD8 cells were FACS-sorted from thawed PBMCs. General observations from the study: Expanding Tregs on activated donor B cells appeared to best identify donor-specific TCRbeta clones.

The sequences come from CD4+ T cells from blood (PBMCs), collected 12 months after the transplant. This receptor was obtained from a human patient who received a combined kidney and bone marrow transplant. The graft donor may be the source of some T cells.

CDR3 protein: CSVEGGTGANEQYF. DNA of the CDR3: TGCAGCGTTGAAGGGGGGACAGGGGCCAACGAGCAGTACTTC. The V gene is TRBV29-1, the J gene TRBJ2-7; 10 bases are shared with TRBD1. Germline V gene data show CDR1 as SQVTM and CDR2 as ANQGSEA. This CDR3 has 14 residues. V shed 1 base, J shed 5 bases, and the junction held 5 bases outside the gene matches.